This T cell receptor beta chain was sequenced for a study of control samples from healthy donors and cancer patients. Repertoires were generated with immunoSEQ multiplex PCR, while TCRdb's copy carries only in-frame clones and drops some. The table lists about 190,000 clones, approximately 92% of them singletons. V shed 6 bases and J 7 bases; nucleotides not matched to a gene: 7. Germline CDR1 and CDR2: MGHDK and SYGVNS. This CDR3 has 15 residues. V is TRBV25-1 and J is TRBJ1-6; 9 bases agree with TRBD1. The receptor was derived from a young man in good health. Material for sequencing was blood. CDR3 nucleotide sequence: TGTGCCAGCAGGGACAGGGGTTCGGGGAATTCACCCCTCCACTTT. Amino acid sequence: CASRDRGSGNSPLHF.